The source of this TCR beta chain is a study of vaccination and CD4 T cells after COVID-19. This clonotype has more than one count but fewer than ten. What it recognizes is unknown. Treatment given: approximately 10-day PBMC culture with coronavirus spike peptide pools or control peptides (ViraFEST assay). Sequencing of DNA taken from cultured CD4+ T cells relied on the Oncomine TCR Beta short-read assay. TCRdb ran MiXCR on the PCR reads and lists one entry per CDR3 protein. The sample includes about 17,000 distinct CDR3 sequences, around half seen only once; the top ten take roughly 4.5%. The CDR3 length is 14 residues. Germline CDR1 and CDR2: SEHNR and FQNEAQ (reference sequence). Deletions cut 6 bases from V and 8 bases from J, with 19 bases between.

This receptor was identified in a human donor who had recovered from COVID-19. Sequenced material: CD4+ T cells from blood, cultured in vitro, taken before SARS-CoV-2 vaccination. V is TRBV7-9 and J is TRBJ1-2; possibly TRBD1 for D (5 bases). In DNA form, the CDR3 reads TGTGCCAGCAGTAGGGGAGGGCTCTCTGGGGGCTACACCTTC. Translation: CASSRGGLSGGYTF. The full variable domain, in which reference TRBV7-9 and TRBJ1-2 provide the parts outside the CDR3, is DTGVSQNPRHKITKRGQNVTFRCDPISEHNRLYWYRQTLGQGPEFLTYFQNEAQLEKSRLLSDRFSAERPKGSFSTLEIQRTEQGDSAMYLCASSRGGLSGGYTFGSGTRLTVV.